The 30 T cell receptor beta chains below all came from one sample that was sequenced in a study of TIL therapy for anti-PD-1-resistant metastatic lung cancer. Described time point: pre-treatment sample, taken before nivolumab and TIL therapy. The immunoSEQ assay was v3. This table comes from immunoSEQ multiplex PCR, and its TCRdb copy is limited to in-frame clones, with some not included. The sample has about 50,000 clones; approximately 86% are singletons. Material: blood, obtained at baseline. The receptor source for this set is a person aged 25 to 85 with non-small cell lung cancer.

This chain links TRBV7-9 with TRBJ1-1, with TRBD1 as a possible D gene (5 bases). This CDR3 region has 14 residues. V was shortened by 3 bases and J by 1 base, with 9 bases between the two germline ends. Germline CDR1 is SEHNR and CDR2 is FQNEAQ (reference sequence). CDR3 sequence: CASSFGTGNTEAFF. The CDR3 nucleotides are TGTGCCAGCAGCTTCGGGACGGGGAACACTGAAGCTTTCTTT.

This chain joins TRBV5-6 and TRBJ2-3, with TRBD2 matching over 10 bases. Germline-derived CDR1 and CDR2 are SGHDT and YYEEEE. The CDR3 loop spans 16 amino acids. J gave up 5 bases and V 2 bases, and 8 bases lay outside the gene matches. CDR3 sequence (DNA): TGTGCCAGCAGCTTTTTAGCGGGGGGTGAGGTAGATACGCAGTATTTT. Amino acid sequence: CASSFLAGGEVDTQYF.

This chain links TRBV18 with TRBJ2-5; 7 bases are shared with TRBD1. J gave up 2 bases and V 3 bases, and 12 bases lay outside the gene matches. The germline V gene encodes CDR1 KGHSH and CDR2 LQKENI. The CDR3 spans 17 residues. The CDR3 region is CASSPQRATGPQETQYF. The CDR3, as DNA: TGTGCCAGCTCACCCCAACGGGCGACAGGGCCGCAAGAGACCCAGTACTTC.

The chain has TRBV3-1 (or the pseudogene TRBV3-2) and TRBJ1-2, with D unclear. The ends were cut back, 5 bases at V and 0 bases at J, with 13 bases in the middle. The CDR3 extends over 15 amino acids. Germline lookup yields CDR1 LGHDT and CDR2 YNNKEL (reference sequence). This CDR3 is CASSNATVSNYGYTF. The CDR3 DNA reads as TGTGCCAGCAGCAACGCCACGGTCTCTAACTATGGCTACACCTTC.

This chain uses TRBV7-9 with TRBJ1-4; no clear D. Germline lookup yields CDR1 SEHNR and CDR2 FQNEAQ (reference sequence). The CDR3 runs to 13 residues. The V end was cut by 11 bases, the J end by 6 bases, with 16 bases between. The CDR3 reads CAWRIGSDEKLFF. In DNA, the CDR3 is TGTGCCTGGAGAATAGGATCGGATGAAAAACTGTTTTTT.

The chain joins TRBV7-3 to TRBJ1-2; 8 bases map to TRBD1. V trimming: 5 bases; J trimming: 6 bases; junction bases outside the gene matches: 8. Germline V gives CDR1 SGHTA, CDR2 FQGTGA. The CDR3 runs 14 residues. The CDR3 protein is CASSPGGAVDGYTF. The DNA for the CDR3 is TGTGCCAGCAGCCCAGGGGGCGCGGTTGATGGCTACACCTTC.

The CDR3 DNA is TGCGCCAGCAGTGAGGGGACTAGCGGGTTAGGAGAGCAGTACTTC. As protein: CASSEGTSGLGEQYF. The rearrangement links TRBV10-1 to TRBJ2-7; 12 nucleotides line up with TRBD2. This CDR3 spans 15 amino acids. With 2 bases clipped from V and 7 bases from J, the junction kept 6 bases outside the gene matches. Germline V lookup: CDR1 WNHNN, CDR2 SYGVQD (reference sequence).

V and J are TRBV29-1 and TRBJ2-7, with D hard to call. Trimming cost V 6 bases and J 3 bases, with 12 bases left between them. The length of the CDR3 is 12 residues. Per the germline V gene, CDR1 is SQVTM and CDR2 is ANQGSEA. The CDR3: CSVRTEYYEQYF. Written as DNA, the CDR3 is TGCAGCGTACGGACGGAATACTACGAGCAGTACTTC.

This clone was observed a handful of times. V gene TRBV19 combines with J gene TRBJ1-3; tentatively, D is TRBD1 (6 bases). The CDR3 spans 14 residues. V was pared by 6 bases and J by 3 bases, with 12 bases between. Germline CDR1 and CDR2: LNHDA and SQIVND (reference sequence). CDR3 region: CASRRGMVGNTIYF. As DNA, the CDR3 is TGTGCCAGTAGAAGGGGGATGGTTGGAAACACCATATATTTT.

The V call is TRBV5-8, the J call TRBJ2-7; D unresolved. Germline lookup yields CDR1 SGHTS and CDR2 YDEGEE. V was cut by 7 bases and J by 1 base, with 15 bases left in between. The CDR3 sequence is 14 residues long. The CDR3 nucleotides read TGTGCCAGCGCTGCGGCGGATTCTTCCTACGAGCAGTACTTC. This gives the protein CASAAADSSYEQYF. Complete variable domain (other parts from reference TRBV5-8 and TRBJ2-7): EAGVTQSPTHLIKTRGQQATLRCSPISGHTSVYWYQQALGLGLQFLLWYDEGEERNRGNFPPRFSGRQFPNYSSELNVNALELEDSALYLCASAAADSSYEQYFGPGTRLTVT.

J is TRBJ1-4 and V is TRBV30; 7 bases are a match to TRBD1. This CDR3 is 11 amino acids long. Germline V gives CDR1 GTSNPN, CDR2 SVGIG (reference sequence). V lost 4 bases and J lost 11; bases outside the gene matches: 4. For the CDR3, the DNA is TGTGCCTGGACCCCAGGGGGGAAACTGTTTTTT. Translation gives CAWTPGGKLFF.

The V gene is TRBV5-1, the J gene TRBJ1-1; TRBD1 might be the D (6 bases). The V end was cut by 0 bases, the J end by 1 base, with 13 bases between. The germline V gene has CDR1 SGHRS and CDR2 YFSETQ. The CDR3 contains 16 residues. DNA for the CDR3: TGCGCCAGCAGCTTGGCGGTAGGGGGGTCGAACACTGAAGCTTTCTTT. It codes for CASSLAVGGSNTEAFF.

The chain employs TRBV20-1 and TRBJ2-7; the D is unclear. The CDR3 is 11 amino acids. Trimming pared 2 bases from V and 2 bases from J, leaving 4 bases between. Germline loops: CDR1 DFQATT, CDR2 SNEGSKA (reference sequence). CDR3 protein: CSARPAYEQYF. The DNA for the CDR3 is TGCAGTGCTAGACCCGCCTACGAGCAGTACTTC.

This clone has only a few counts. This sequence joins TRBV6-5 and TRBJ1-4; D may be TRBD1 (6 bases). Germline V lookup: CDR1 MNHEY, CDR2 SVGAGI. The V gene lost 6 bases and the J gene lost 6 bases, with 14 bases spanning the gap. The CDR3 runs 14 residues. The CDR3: CASSQRQDHEKLFF. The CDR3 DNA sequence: TGTGCCAGCAGCCAACGACAGGATCATGAAAAACTGTTTTTT.

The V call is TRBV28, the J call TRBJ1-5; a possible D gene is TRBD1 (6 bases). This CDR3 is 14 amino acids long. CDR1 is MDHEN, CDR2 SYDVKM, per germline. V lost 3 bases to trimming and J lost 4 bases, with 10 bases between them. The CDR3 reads CASSFAQGNQPQHF. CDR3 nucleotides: TGTGCCAGCAGTTTCGCGCAGGGGAATCAGCCCCAGCATTTT.

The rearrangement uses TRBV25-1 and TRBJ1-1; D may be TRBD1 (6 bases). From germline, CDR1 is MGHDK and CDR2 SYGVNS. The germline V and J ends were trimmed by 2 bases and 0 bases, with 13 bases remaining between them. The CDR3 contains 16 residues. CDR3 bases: TGTGCCAGCAGTGAACTCCCCCGGGGGCTGAACACTGAAGCTTTCTTT. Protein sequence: CASSELPRGLNTEAFF.

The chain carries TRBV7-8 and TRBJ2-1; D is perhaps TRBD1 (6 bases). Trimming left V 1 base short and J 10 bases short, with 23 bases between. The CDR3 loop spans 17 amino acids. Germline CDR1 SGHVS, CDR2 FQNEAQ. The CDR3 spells CASSLEWWQGSVDEQFF. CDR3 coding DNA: TGTGCCAGCAGCTTAGAATGGTGGCAGGGGAGCGTGGACGAGCAGTTCTTC.

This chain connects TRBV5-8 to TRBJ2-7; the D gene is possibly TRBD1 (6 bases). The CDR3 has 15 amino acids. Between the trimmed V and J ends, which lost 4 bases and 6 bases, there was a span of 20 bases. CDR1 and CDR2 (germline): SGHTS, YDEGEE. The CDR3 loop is CASSPRVGAVGEQYF. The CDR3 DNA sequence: TGTGCCAGCAGCCCCCGGGTGGGGGCGGTCGGCGAGCAGTACTTC.

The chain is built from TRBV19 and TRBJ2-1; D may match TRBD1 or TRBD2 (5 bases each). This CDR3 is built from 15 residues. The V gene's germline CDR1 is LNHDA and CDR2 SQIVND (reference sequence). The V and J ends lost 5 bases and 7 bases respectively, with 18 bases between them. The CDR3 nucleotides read TGTGCCAGTAGTTGGGACCAGTATCTCGGGAATGAGCAGTTCTTC. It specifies CASSWDQYLGNEQFF.

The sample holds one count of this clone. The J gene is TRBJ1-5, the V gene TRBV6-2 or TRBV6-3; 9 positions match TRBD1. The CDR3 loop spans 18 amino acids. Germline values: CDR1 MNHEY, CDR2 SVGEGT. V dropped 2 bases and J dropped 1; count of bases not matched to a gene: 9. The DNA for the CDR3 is TGTGCCAGCAGTTACCTAGGGACAGGGACGATCAGCAATCAGCCCCAGCATTTT. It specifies CASSYLGTGTISNQPQHF.

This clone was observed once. Here the CDR3 reads CASSYIRRGLSSYEQYF. CDR3 DNA: TGTGCCAGCAGTTACATTCGCAGGGGGCTTAGCTCCTACGAGCAGTACTTC. The chain employs TRBV6-2 or TRBV6-3 and TRBJ2-7; 8 nucleotides agree with TRBD1. Unmatched junction bases numbered 9, after V lost 2 bases and J lost 0 bases. The CDR3 runs to 17 residues. Germline CDR1 is MNHEY and CDR2 is SVGEGT.

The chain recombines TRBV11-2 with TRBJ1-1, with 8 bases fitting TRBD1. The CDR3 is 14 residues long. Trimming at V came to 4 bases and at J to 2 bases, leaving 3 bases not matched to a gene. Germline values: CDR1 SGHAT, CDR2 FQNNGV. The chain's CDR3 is CASSSQGGNTEAFF. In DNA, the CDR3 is TGTGCCAGCAGCTCACAGGGGGGTAACACTGAAGCTTTCTTT.

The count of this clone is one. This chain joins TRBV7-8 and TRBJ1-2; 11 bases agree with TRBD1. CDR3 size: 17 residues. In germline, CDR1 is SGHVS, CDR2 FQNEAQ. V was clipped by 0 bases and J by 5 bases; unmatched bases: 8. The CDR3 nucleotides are TGTGCCAGCAGCTTAGCGACTCTGGGACAGGGGGTTTATGGCTACACCTTC. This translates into CASSLATLGQGVYGYTF.

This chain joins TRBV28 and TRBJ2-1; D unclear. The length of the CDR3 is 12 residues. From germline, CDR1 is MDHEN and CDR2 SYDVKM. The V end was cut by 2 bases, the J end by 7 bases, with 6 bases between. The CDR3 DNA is TGTGCCAGCAGTTTACGAAGGAATGAGCAGTTCTTC. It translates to CASSLRRNEQFF.

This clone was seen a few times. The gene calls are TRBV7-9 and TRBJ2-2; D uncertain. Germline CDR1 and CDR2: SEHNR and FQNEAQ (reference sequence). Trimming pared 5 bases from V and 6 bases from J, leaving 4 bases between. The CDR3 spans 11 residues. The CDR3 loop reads CASSPPGELFF. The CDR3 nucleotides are TGTGCCAGCAGCCCGCCCGGGGAGCTGTTTTTT.

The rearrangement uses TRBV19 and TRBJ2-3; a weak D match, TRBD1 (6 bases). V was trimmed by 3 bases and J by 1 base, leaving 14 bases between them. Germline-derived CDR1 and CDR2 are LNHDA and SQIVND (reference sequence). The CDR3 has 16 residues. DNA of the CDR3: TGTGCCAGTAGTATCCTCCAGGGACACGGCACAGATACGCAGTATTTT. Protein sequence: CASSILQGHGTDTQYF. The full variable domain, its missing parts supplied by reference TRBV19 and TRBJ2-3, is DGGITQSPKYLFRKEGQNVTLSCEQNLNHDAMYWYRQDPGQGLRLIYYSQIVNDFQKGDIAEGYSVSREKKESFPLTVTSAQKNPTAFYLCASSILQGHGTDTQYFGPGTRLTVL.

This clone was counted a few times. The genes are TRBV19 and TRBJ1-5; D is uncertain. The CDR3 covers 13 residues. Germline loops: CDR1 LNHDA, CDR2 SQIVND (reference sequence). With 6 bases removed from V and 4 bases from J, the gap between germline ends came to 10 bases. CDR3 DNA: TGTGCCAGTAGCCCCGGCCGGAATCAGCCCCAGCATTTT. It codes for CASSPGRNQPQHF.

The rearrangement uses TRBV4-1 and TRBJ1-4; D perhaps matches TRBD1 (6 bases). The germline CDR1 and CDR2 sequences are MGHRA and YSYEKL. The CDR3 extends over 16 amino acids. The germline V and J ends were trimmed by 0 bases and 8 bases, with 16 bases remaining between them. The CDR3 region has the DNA TGCGCCAGCAGCCAAGATCAGGGCAGGGGAAGGGAAAAACTGTTTTTT. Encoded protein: CASSQDQGRGREKLFF.

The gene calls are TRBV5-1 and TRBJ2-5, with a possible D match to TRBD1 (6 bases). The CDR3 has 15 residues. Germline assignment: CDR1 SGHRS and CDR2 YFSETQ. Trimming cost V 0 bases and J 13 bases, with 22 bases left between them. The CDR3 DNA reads TGCGCCAGCAGCTTGGGGTTCTTGGACAGAGATTTTCTGTACTTC. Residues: CASSLGFLDRDFLYF.

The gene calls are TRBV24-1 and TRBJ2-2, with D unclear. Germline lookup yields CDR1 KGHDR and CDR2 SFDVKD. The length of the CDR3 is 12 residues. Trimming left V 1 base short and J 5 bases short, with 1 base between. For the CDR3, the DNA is TGTGCCACCAGTGATTTTACCGGGGAGCTGTTTTTT. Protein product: CATSDFTGELFF.